This T cell receptor beta chain was sequenced in a study of the immune and genomic landscape of osteosarcoma. Turning to the study itself: Most patients were poor-risk; just over 65% had died. Most patients, 65% to 85%, had localized disease at diagnosis.

Germline V gene data show CDR1 as MNHNS and CDR2 as SASEGT. V lost 6 bases and J lost 6, with 15 bases in between. This CDR3 is 13 amino acids long. Repertoires were generated with immunoSEQ multiplex PCR, while TCRdb's copy carries only in-frame clones and drops some. The repertoire consists of roughly 1,500 clones, with roughly three fifths occurring once and the leading ten covering around 19%. Study-level findings and limits: Productive clonality was low overall, averaging about 0.094, maximum 0.3 to 0.35.

Of note for this clone: Its antigen is undetermined.

The chain combines TRBV6-1 with TRBJ2-7; possibly TRBD1 for D (6 bases). Sequencing was carried out using primary tumor tissue from the T10 vertebra. The receptor comes from a man aged 18 to 29 with osteosarcoma. The CDR3 coding sequence is TGTGCCAGCAGCACAGGGTGGGTAGCCGAGCAGTACTTC. It encodes CASSTGWVAEQYF.